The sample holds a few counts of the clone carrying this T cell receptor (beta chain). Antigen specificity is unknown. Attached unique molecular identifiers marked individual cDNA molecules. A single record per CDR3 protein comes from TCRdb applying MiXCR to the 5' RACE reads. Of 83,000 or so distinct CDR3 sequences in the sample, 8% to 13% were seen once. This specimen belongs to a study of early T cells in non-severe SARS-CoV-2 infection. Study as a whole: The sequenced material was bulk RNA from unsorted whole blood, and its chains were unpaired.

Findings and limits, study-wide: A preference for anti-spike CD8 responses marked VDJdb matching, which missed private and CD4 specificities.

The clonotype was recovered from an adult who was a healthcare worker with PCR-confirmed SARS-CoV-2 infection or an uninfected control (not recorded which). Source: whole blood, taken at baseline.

In nucleotides, the CDR3 is TGTGCCAGCAGTACCGACAGAATGAACACTGAAGCTTTCTTT. It translates to CASSTDRMNTEAFF. This chain links TRBV12-3 or TRBV12-4 with TRBJ1-1, with a tentative D call TRBD1 (5 bases). The CDR3 totals 14 residues. Trimming removed 5 bases from V and 0 bases from J, with 10 bases in between.